One sample yielded the 21 T cell receptor beta chains listed below, sequenced in a study of CD8 T cells in Susac syndrome. The authors reverse transcribed roughly 0.5 to 1 ug RNA with random hexamers. A single record per CDR3 protein comes from TCRdb applying MiXCR to the immunoSEQ multiplex PCR reads. The data show roughly 200,000 distinct CDR3 sequences, about 95% seen once. Sequencing input: CD8+ T cells from PBMCs. Source of these receptors: a human donor with multiple sclerosis.

The rearrangement joins TRBV20-1 to TRBJ1-2; a weak D match, TRBD1 (6 bases). CDR3 length: 15 residues. CDR1 and CDR2 (germline): DFQATT, SNEGSKA (reference sequence). Trimming took 0 bases from V and 4 from J, leaving 15 bases between them. The CDR3 protein is CSARDGQSGAYGYTF. Here the CDR3 DNA reads TGCAGTGCTAGAGATGGACAATCAGGGGCCTATGGCTACACCTTC.

This chain joins TRBV5-1 and TRBJ2-7, with 14 bases that match TRBD2. The germline CDR1 and CDR2 sequences are SGHRS and YFSETQ. CDR3 length equals 15 residues. The trim removed 4 bases at V and 7 bases at J, leaving 7 bases unmatched. The CDR3 coding sequence is TGCGCCAGCAGCAGCGGGACTAGCGGGAGCAGGGAGCAGTACTTC. As protein: CASSSGTSGSREQYF.

The rearrangement joins TRBV12-3 or TRBV12-4 to TRBJ1-1; tentative D call: TRBD1 (6 bases). V gave up 6 bases and J gave up 1 base, with 15 bases separating them. The CDR3 length is 15 residues. CDR3 in DNA: TGTGCCAGCAGCCTGACAGGTCCCGGGAACACTGAAGCTTTCTTT. Translating it yields CASSLTGPGNTEAFF.

This chain joins TRBV13 and TRBJ1-1; tentatively, D is TRBD1 (6 bases). The V gene's germline CDR1 is PRHDT and CDR2 FYEKMQ (reference sequence). The CDR3 runs 16 residues. The V end was cut by 4 bases, the J end by 0 bases, with 15 bases between. CDR3 DNA sequence: TGTGCCAGCAGCTCGTTAGGGGGACTCCTGAACACTGAAGCTTTCTTT. This codes for CASSSLGGLLNTEAFF. Full variable domain (remainder filled in from reference TRBV13 and TRBJ1-1): AAGVIQSPRHLIKEKRETATLKCYPIPRHDTVYWYQQGPGQDPQFLISFYEKMQSDKGSIPDRFSAQQFSDYHSELNMSSLELGDSALYFCASSSLGGLLNTEAFFGQGTRLTVV.

The V and J genes are TRBV7-9 and TRBJ1-2; 8 bases fit TRBD1. The CDR3 has 13 residues. J lost 3 bases, V lost 7 bases, and 4 bases had no gene match. Germline V CDR1 and CDR2: SEHNR, FQNEAQ (reference sequence). DNA of the CDR3: TGTGCCAGCACAGGACAGGGAGACTATGGCTACACCTTC. Its protein is CASTGQGDYGYTF.

As for this clonotype: A read error may account for a junction end that differs from germline. V and J are TRBV29-1 and TRBJ1-5; no definite D call. The CDR3 is 13 residues long. Germline CDR1 reads SQVTM; CDR2 reads ANQGSEA. The CDR3 nucleotides read TGCAGCGTTCAAGATTTTAGCAATCAGCCCCAGCATTTT. Translation: CSVQDFSNQPQHF.

Written as DNA, the CDR3 is TGTGCCAGTAGTACGGGGACTAGCGGGAGTATCGAGACCCAGTACTTC. Its protein is CASSTGTSGSIETQYF. This chain joins TRBV19 and TRBJ2-5; the match to TRBD2 covers 14 bases. Germline CDR1 and CDR2: LNHDA and SQIVND (reference sequence). The CDR3 totals 16 residues. V dropped 4 bases and J dropped 5; count of bases not matched to a gene: 6. Based on the CDR3 plus reference TRBV19 and TRBJ2-5, the full variable domain is DGGITQSPKYLFRKEGQNVTLSCEQNLNHDAMYWYRQDPGQGLRLIYYSQIVNDFQKGDIAEGYSVSREKKESFPLTVTSAQKNPTAFYLCASSTGTSGSIETQYFGPGTRLLVL.

The rearrangement joins TRBV19 to TRBJ1-1; D is uncertain. Deletions cut 1 base from V and 4 bases from J, with 7 bases between. This CDR3 is 13 amino acids long. From germline, CDR1 is LNHDA and CDR2 SQIVND (reference sequence). In nucleotides, the CDR3 is TGTGCCAGTAGTATAGTGAGAACCACTGAAGCTTTCTTT. Its translation is CASSIVRTTEAFF.

The chain uses TRBV20-1 and TRBJ2-5; 8 bases line up with TRBD1. Germline CDR1 DFQATT, CDR2 SNEGSKA (reference sequence). The CDR3 spans 17 residues. J was trimmed by 0 bases and V by 4 bases; bases with no gene match: 13. The CDR3 DNA sequence: TGCAGTGCTAACTCTTGGACAGGGACCAAGAACCAAGAGACCCAGTACTTC. This encodes CSANSWTGTKNQETQYF.

The rearrangement uses TRBV9 and TRBJ1-2; possibly TRBD1 for D (5 bases). Germline assignment: CDR1 SGDLS and CDR2 YYNGEE. CDR3 length equals 12 residues. Trimming took 3 bases from V and 8 from J, leaving 11 bases between them. CDR3 sequence (DNA): TGTGCCAGCAGCGGGAGGAGACAGGGCTACACCTTC. This encodes CASSGRRQGYTF.

This clonotype was seen just once. The chain carries TRBV7-9 and TRBJ2-1, with D possibly matching TRBD1 (6 bases). CDR3 length: 16 residues. Trimming took 2 bases from V and 6 from J, leaving 17 bases between them. Germline CDR1 SEHNR, CDR2 FQNEAQ (reference sequence). The CDR3 region is CASSLQLTGLGNEQFF. As DNA, the CDR3 is TGTGCCAGCAGCTTACAGCTTACAGGGTTGGGCAATGAGCAGTTCTTC.

This clonotype was counted a single time. The chain employs TRBV4-2 and TRBJ1-2, with D uncertain. The CDR3 totals 12 residues. Trimming shortened V by 3 bases and J by 8 bases, and 10 bases separated the two germline ends. Germline CDR1 reads LGHNA; CDR2 reads YNFKEQ. The CDR3 region is CASSHLLGGYTF. The CDR3 bases are TGTGCCAGCAGCCACCTTCTCGGGGGCTACACCTTC.

The chain couples TRBV30 to TRBJ1-1, with a weak D call TRBD1 (5 bases). Germline lookup yields CDR1 GTSNPN and CDR2 SVGIG (reference sequence). V lost 3 bases to trimming and J lost 0 bases, with 11 bases between them. The length of the CDR3 is 14 residues. The chain's CDR3 is CAWSLTALNTEAFF. The CDR3 DNA is TGTGCCTGGAGCCTGACAGCCTTGAACACTGAAGCTTTCTTT. The full variable domain, rest sourced from reference TRBV30 and TRBJ1-1, is SQTIHQWPATLVQPVGSPLSLECTVEGTSNPNLYWYRQAAGRGLQLLFYSVGIGQISSEVPQNLSASRPQDRQFILSSKKLLLSDSGFYLCAWSLTALNTEAFFGQGTRLTVV.

The rearrangement links TRBV28 to TRBJ2-1; TRBD2 agrees at 14 bases. The CDR3 spans 16 residues. J gave up 9 bases and V 2 bases, and 6 bases lay outside the gene matches. Germline V gives CDR1 MDHEN, CDR2 SYDVKM. CDR3 coding DNA: TGTGCCAGCAGTTTAGCCGGGACTAGCGGGAGTGGTGAGCAGTTCTTC. Its protein is CASSLAGTSGSGEQFF. The variable domain in full, with the rest retrieved from reference TRBV28 and TRBJ2-1, is DVKVTQSSRYLVKRTGEKVFLECVQDMDHENMFWYRQDPGLGLRLIYFSYDVKMKEKGDIPEGYSVSREKKERFSLILESASTNQTSMYLCASSLAGTSGSGEQFFGPGTRLTVL.

V gene TRBV7-9 combines with J gene TRBJ1-5; 10 bases are shared with TRBD1. V shed 5 bases, J shed 3 bases, and the junction held 7 bases outside the gene matches. Germline V lookup: CDR1 SEHNR, CDR2 FQNEAQ (reference sequence). The CDR3 sequence is 16 residues long. As DNA, the CDR3 is TGTGCCAGCAGCCTATCGACAGGGGGCTTCAATCAGCCCCAGCATTTT. Its translation: CASSLSTGGFNQPQHF.

The V and J genes are TRBV24-1 and TRBJ2-3; D is unclear. This CDR3 region has 12 residues. The V end lost 3 bases, the J end lost 2 bases, and 2 bases lay between the germline ends. The germline V gene has CDR1 KGHDR and CDR2 SFDVKD. CDR3 DNA sequence: TGTGCCACCAGTGATGACACAGATACGCAGTATTTT. This translates into CATSDDTDTQYF.

J is TRBJ2-5 and V is TRBV20-1; D might be TRBD1 (6 bases). V lost 0 bases and J 4 bases, leaving 15 bases between the germline ends. The CDR3 length is 15 residues. Germline CDR1 and CDR2: DFQATT and SNEGSKA (reference sequence). CDR3 coding DNA: TGCAGTGCTAGAGATTTGTGGCAGGGGAGAGAGACCCAGTACTTC. This codes for CSARDLWQGRETQYF.

The chain uses TRBV20-1 and TRBJ2-1; 9 bases agree with TRBD1. Trimming removed 5 bases from V and 4 bases from J; junction bases left unmatched: 6. Per the germline V gene, CDR1 is DFQATT and CDR2 is SNEGSKA (reference sequence). CDR3 length equals 14 residues. The CDR3 here is CSAFPGTGYNEQFF. CDR3 DNA: TGCAGTGCTTTCCCCGGGACAGGGTACAATGAGCAGTTCTTC.

This sequence joins TRBV2 and TRBJ2-5, with 8 nucleotides matching TRBD1. Trimming took 6 bases from V and 5 from J; bases not matched to a gene: 8. CDR3 length: 14 residues. Germline V gene sequence: CDR1 SNHLY, CDR2 FYNNEI. This chain's CDR3 is CASRPGQGDETQYF. The DNA for the CDR3 is TGTGCCAGCAGACCTGGACAGGGTGATGAGACCCAGTACTTC.

The count of this clonotype is one. The rearrangement joins TRBV3-1 to TRBJ2-7; D not certain. V was clipped by 7 bases and J by 6 bases, with 10 bases between them. Germline V gene data show CDR1 as LGHDT and CDR2 as YNNKEL (reference sequence). This CDR3 contains 11 residues. For the CDR3, the DNA is TGTGCCAGCACCAACGGTGGCGAGCAGTACTTC. This translates into CASTNGGEQYF.

The chain couples TRBV2 to TRBJ2-7, with 7 bases that match TRBD1. This CDR3 spans 15 amino acids. The trim removed 5 bases at V and 2 bases at J, leaving 9 bases unmatched. The germline gives CDR1 SNHLY, CDR2 FYNNEI. CDR3 sequence (DNA): TGTGCCAGCAGTCCGAACAGGGGCCGTGCCTACGAGCAGTACTTC. It specifies CASSPNRGRAYEQYF.